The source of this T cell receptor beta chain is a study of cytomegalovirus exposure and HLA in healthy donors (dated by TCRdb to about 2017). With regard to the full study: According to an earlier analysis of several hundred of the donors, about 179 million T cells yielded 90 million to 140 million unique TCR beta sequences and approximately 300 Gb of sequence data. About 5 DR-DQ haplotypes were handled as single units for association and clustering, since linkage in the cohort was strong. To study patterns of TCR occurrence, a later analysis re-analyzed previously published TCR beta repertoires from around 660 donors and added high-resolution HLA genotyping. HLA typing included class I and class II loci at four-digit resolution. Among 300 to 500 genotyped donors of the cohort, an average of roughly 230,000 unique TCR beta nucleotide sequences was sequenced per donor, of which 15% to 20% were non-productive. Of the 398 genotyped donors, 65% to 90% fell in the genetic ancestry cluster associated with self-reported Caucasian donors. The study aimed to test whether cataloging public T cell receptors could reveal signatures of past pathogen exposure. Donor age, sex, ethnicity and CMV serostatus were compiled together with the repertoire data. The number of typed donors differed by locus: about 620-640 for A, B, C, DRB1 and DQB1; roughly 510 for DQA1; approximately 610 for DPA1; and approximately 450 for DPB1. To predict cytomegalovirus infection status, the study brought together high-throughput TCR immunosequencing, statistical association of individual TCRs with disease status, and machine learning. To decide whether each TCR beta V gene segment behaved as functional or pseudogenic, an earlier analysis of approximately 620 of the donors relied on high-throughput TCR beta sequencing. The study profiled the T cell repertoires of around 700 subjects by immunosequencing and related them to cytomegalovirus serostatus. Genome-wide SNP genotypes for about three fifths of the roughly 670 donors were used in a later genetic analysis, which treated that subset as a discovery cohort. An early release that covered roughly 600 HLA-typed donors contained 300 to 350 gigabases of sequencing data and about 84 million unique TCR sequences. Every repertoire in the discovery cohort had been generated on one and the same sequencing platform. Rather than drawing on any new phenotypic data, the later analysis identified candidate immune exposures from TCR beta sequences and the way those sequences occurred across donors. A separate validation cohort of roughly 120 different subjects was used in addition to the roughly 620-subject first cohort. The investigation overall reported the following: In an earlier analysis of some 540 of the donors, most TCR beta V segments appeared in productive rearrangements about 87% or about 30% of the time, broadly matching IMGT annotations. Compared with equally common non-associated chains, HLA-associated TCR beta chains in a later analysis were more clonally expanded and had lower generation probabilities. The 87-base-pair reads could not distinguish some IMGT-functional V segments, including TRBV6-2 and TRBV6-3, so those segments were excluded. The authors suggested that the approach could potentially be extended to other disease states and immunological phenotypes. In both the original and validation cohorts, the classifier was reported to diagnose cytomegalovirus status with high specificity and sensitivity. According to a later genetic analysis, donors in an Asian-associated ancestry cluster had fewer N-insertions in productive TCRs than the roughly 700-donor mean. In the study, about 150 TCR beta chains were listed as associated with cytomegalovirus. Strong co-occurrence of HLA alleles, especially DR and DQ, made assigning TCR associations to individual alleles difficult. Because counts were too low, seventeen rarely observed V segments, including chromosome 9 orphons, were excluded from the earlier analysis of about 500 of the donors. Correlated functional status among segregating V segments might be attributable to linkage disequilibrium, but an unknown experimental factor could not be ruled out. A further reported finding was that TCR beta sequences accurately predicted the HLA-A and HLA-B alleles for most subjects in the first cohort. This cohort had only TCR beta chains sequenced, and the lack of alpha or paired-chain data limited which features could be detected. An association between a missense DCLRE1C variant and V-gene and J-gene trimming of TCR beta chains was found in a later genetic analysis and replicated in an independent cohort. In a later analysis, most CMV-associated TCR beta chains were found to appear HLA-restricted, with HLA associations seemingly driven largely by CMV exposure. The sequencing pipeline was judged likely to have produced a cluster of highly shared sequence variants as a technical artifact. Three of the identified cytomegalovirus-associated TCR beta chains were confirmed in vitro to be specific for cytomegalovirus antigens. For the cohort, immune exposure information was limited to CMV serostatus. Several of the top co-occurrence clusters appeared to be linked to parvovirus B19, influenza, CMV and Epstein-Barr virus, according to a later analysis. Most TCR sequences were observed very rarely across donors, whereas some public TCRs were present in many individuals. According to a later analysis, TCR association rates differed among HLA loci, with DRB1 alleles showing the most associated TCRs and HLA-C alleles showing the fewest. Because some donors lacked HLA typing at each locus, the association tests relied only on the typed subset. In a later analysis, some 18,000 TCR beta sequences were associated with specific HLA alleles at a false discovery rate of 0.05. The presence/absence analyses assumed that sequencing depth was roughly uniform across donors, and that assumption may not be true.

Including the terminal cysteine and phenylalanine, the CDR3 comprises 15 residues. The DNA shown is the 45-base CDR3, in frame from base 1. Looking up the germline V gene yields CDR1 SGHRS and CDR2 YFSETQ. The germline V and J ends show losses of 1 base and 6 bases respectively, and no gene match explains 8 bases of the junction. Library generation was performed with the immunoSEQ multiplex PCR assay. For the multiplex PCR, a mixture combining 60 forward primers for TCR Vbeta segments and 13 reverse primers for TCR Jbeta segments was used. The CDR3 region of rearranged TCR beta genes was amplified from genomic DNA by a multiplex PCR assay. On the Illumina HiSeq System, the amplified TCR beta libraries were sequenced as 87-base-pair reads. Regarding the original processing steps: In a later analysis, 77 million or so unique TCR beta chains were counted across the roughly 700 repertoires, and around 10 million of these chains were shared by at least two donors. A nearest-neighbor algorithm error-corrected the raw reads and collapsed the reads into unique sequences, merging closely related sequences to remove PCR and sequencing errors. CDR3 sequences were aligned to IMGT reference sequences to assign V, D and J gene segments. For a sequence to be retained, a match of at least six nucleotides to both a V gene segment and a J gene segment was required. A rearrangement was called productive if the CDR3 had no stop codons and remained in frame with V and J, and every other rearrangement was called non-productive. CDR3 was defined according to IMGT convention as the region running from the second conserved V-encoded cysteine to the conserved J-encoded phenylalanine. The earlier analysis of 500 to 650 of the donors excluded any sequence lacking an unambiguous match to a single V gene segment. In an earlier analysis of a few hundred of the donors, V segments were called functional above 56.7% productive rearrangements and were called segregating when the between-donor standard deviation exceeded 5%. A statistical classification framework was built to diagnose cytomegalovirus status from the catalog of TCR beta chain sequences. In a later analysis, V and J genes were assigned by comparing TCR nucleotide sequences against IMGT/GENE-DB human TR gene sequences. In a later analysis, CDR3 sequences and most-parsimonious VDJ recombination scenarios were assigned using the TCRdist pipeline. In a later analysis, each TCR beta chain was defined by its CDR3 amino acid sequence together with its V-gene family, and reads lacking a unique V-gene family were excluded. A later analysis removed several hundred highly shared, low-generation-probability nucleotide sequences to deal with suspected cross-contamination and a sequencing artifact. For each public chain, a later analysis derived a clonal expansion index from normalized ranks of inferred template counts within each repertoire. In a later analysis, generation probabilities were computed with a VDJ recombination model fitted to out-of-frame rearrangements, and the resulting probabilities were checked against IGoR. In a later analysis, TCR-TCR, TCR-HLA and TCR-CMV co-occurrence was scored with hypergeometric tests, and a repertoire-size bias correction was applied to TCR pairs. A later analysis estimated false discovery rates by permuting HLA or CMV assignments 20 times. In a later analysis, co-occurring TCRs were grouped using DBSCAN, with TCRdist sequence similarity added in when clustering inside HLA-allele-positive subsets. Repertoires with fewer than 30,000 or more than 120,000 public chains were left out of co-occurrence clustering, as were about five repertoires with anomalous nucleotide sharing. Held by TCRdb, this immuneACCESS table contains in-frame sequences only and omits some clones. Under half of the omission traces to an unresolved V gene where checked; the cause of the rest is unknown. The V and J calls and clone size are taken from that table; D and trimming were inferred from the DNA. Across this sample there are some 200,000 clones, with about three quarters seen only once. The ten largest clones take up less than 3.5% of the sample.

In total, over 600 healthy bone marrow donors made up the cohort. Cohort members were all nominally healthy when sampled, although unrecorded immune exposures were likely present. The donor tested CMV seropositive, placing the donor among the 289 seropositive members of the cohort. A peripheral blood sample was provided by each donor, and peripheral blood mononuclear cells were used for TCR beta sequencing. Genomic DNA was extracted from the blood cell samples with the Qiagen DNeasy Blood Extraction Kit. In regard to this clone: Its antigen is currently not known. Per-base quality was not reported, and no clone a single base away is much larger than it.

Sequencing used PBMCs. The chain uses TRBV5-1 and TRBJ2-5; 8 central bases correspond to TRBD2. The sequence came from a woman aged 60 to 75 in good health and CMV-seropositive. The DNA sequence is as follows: TGCGCCAGCAGCTTGACGACCGGACTAGCCAAGACCCAGTACTTC. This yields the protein CASSLTTGLAKTQYF.